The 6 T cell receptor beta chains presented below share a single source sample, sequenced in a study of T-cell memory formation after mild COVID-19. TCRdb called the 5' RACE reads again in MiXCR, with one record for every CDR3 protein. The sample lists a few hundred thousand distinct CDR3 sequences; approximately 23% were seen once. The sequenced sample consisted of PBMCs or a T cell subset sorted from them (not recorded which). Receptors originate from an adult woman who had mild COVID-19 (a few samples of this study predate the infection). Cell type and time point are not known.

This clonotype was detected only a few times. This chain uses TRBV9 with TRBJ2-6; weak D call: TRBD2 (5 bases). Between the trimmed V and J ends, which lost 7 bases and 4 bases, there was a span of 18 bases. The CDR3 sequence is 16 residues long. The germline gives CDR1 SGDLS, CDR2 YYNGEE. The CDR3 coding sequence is TGTGCCAGCCGGGGAGTCCAGCCTGGGGGGGCCAACGTCCTGACTTTC. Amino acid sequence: CASRGVQPGGANVLTF.

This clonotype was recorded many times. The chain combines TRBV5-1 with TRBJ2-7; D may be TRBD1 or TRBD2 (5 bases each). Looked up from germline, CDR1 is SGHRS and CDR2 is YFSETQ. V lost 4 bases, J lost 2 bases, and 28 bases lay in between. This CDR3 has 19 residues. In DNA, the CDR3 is TGCGCCAGCAGCCCCTCGGGGACCGACGGGCGTGCTCCCGCCTACGAGCAGTACTTC. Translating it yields CASSPSGTDGRAPAYEQYF.

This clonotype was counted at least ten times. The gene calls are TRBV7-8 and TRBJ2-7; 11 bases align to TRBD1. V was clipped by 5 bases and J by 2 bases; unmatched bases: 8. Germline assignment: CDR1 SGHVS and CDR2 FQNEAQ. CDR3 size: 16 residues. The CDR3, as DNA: TGTGCCAGCAGCAACCCCGGACAGGGGGCCACCTACGAGCAGTACTTC. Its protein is CASSNPGQGATYEQYF.

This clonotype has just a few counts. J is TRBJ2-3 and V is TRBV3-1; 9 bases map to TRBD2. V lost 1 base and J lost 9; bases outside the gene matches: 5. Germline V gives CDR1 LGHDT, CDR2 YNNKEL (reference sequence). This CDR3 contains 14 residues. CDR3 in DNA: TGTGCCAGCAGCCAAGCGGGACTAGCCGTAACGCAGTATTTT. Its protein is CASSQAGLAVTQYF.

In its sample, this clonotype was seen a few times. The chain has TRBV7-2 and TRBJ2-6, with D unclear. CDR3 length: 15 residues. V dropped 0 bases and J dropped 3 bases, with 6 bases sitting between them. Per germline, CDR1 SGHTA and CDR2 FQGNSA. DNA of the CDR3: TGTGCCAGCAGCTTAGCCTTCAGTGGGGCCAACGTCCTGACTTTC. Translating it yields CASSLAFSGANVLTF. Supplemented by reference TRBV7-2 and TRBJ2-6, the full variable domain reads GAGVSQSPSNKVTEKGKDVELRCDPISGHTALYWYRQSLGQGLEFLIYFQGNSAPDKSGLPSDRFSAERTGGSVSTLTIQRTQQEDSAVYLCASSLAFSGANVLTFGAGSRLTVL.

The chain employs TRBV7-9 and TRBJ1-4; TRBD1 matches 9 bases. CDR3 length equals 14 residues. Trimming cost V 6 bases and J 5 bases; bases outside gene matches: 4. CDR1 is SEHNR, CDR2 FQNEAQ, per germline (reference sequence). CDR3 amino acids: CASSQTGGNEKLFF. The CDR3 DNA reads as TGTGCCAGCAGTCAAACAGGGGGCAATGAAAAACTGTTTTTT.